The entry below describes one T cell receptor beta chain. The data stem from a study of T cell changes during pregnancy in multiple sclerosis. Sequenced by immunoSEQ multiplex PCR; TCRdb stores in-frame clones only, minus some. This sample has about 33,000 clones, with approximately 92% found just once. The source material was PBMCs (not recorded whether the cells were cultured). The receptor comes from a female donor with multiple sclerosis, enrolled in a pregnancy study.

CDR3 nucleotide sequence: TGTGCCAGCAGTCACCGGGGGGGGTCTCTAGGGGCTTTCTTT. Translating gives CASSHRGGSLGAFF. The chain joins TRBV28 to TRBJ1-1, with D tentatively TRBD1 (5 bases). The V end was cut by 5 bases, the J end by 11 bases, with 21 bases between. The CDR3 consists of 14 residues. Germline CDR1 MDHEN, CDR2 SYDVKM.